Detailed here is one T cell receptor (beta chain). This sample is part of a study of blood T cell repertoires in COVID-19. Method: immunoSEQ multiplex PCR; TCRdb's copy keeps in-frame clones and lacks some. The data show 150,000 to 200,000 clones, about 85% seen once. This CDR3 is built from 15 residues. CDR1 and CDR2 from the germline V gene are SGHDT and YYEEEE. The V end was cut by 1 base, the J end by 6 bases, with 14 bases between. Sequenced input: peripheral blood. The rearrangement joins TRBV5-6 to TRBJ1-5; weak D call: TRBD1 (6 bases). This clonotype originated in an elderly woman with acute or convalescent COVID-19. The CDR3 DNA sequence: TGTGCCAGCAGCTTGTCACAGGGTCCTAGTCAGCCCCAGCATTTT. It encodes CASSLSQGPSQPQHF. The full variable domain, with the rest looked up from reference TRBV5-6 and TRBJ1-5, is DAGVTQSPTHLIKTRGQQVTLRCSPKSGHDTVSWYQQALGQGPQFIFQYYEEEERQRGNFPDRFSGHQFPNYSSELNVNALLLGDSALYLCASSLSQGPSQPQHFGDGTRLSIL.